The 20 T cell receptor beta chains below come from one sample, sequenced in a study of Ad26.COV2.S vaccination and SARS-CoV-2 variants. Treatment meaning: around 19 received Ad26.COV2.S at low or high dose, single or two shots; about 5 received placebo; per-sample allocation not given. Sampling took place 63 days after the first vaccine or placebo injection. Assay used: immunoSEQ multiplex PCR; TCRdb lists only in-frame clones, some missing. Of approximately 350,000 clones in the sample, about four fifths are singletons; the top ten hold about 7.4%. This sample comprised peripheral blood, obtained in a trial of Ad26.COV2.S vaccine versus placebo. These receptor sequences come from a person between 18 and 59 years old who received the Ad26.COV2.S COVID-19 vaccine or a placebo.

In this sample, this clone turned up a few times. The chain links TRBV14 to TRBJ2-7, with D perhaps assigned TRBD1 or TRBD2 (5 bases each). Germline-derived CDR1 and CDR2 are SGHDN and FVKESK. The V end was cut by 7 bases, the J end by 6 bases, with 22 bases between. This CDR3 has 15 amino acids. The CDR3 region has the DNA TGTGCCAGCAACCCCGGGACCAACCCACTCGGCGAGCAGTACTTC. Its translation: CASNPGTNPLGEQYF. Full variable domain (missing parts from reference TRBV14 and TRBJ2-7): EAGVTQFPSHSVIEKGQTVTLRCDPISGHDNLYWYRRVMGKEIKFLLHFVKESKQDESGMPNNRFLAERTGGTYSTLKVQPAELEDSGVYFCASNPGTNPLGEQYFGPGTRLTVT.

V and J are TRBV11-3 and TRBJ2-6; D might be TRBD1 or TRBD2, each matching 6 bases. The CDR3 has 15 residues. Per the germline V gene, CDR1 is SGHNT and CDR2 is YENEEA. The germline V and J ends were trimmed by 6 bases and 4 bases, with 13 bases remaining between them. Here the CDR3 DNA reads TGTGCCAGCAGTCGGGGGCGCGGAGGGGCCAACGTCCTGACTTTC. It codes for CASSRGRGGANVLTF. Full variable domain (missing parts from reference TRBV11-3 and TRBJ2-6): EAGVVQSPRYKIIEKKQPVAFWCNPISGHNTLYWYLQNLGQGPELLIRYENEEAVDDSQLPKDRFSAERLKGVDSTLKIQPAELGDSAVYLCASSRGRGGANVLTFGAGSRLTVL.

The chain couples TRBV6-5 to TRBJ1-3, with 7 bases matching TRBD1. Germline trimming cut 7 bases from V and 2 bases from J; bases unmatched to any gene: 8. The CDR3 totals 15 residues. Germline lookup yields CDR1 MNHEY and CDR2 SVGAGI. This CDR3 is CASTAGQFAGNTIYF. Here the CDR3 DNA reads TGTGCCAGCACCGCGGGACAGTTTGCTGGAAACACCATATATTTT.

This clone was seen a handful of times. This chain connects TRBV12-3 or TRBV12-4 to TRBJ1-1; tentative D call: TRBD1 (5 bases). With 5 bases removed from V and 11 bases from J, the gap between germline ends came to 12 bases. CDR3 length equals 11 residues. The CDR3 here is CASSLWSGAFF. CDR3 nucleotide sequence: TGTGCCAGCAGTCTTTGGTCAGGGGCTTTCTTT.

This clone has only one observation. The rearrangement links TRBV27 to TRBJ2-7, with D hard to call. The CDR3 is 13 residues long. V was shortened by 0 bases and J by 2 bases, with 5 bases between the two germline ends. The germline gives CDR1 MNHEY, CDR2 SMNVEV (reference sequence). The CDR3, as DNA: TGTGCCAGCAGTTTATCCATCCCCTACGAGCAGTACTTC. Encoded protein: CASSLSIPYEQYF.

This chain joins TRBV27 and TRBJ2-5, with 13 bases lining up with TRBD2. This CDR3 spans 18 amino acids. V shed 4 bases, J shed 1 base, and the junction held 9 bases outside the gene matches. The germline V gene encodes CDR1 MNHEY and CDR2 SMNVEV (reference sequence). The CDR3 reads CASSSTRLAGGVQETQYF. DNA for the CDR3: TGTGCCAGCAGTTCCACTAGACTAGCGGGGGGAGTCCAAGAGACCCAGTACTTC.

The CDR3 spells CASSGGGNSPLHF. The CDR3, as DNA: TGTGCCAGCAGTGGAGGGGGAAATTCACCCCTCCACTTT. The V gene is TRBV9, the J gene TRBJ1-6; D is perhaps TRBD1 (6 bases). The germline gives CDR1 SGDLS, CDR2 YYNGEE. Trimming removed 5 bases from V and 7 bases from J, with 10 bases in between. The CDR3 is 13 amino acids. The entire variable domain, with the rest obtained from reference TRBV9 and TRBJ1-6, is as follows: DSGVTQTPKHLITATGQRVTLRCSPRSGDLSVYWYQQSLDQGLQFLIQYYNGEERAKGNILERFSAQQFPDLHSELNLSSLELGDSALYFCASSGGGNSPLHFGNGTRLTVT.

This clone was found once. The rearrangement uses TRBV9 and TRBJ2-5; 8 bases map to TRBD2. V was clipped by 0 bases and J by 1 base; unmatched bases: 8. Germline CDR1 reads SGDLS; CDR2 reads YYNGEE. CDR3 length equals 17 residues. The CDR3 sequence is CASSVGSAGGRQETQYF. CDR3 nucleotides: TGTGCCAGCAGCGTAGGATCGGCGGGAGGACGCCAAGAGACCCAGTACTTC.

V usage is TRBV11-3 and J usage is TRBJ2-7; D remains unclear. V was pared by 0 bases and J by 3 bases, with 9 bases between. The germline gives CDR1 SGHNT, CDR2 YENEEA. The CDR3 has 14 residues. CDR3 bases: TGTGCCAGCAGCTTAGAGGGGATCCACTACGAGCAGTACTTC. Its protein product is CASSLEGIHYEQYF.

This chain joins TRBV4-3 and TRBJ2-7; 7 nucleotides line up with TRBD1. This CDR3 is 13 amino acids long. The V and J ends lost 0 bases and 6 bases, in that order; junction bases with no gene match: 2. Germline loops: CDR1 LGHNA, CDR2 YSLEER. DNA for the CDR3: TGCGCCAGCAGCCAAGAAGGGGGCTCCGAGCAGTACTTC. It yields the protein CASSQEGGSEQYF.

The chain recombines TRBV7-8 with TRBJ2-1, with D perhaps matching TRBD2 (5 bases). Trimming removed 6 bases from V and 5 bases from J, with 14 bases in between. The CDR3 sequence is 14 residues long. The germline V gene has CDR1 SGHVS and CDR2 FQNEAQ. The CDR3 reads CASRYTRGDNEQFF. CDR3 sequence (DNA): TGTGCCAGCAGATATACTCGGGGAGACAATGAGCAGTTCTTC.

CDR3 DNA: TGTGCCAGCAGCTTAGGGGCAGGGGTGGGGTTTCAGTATGGCTACACCTTC. Residues: CASSLGAGVGFQYGYTF. The chain couples TRBV7-9 to TRBJ1-2; possible D gene TRBD1, 6 bases. Germline CDR1 SEHNR, CDR2 FQNEAQ (reference sequence). The CDR3 has 17 amino acids. Trimming removed 1 base from V and 5 bases from J, with 20 bases in between. The full variable domain, rest sourced from reference TRBV7-9 and TRBJ1-2, is DTGVSQNPRHKITKRGQNVTFRCDPISEHNRLYWYRQTLGQGPEFLTYFQNEAQLEKSRLLSDRFSAERPKGSFSTLEIQRTEQGDSAMYLCASSLGAGVGFQYGYTFGSGTRLTVV.

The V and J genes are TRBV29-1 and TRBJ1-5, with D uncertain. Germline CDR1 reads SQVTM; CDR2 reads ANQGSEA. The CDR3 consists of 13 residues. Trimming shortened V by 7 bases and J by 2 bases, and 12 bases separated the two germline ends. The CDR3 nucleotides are TGCAGCGCCCAACTGGACGGCAATCAGCCCCAGCATTTT. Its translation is CSAQLDGNQPQHF.

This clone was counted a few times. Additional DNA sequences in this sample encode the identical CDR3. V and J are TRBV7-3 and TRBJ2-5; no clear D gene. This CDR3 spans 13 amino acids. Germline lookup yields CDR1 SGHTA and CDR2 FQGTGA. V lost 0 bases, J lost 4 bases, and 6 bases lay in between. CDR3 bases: TGTGCCAGCAGCTTAACGTTTAGAGAGACCCAGTACTTC. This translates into CASSLTFRETQYF.

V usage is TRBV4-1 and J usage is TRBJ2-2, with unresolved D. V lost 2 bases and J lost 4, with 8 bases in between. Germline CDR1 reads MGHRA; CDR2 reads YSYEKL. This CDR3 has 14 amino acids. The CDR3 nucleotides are TGCGCCAGCAGCCAATTGTACAGCACCGGGGAGCTGTTTTTT. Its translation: CASSQLYSTGELFF.

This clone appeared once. As DNA, the CDR3 is TGTGCCAGCAGCGCACTATCCGCTAGCGGGGTCGAGTATTTT. This translates into CASSALSASGVEYF. This sequence joins TRBV3-1 (or the pseudogene TRBV3-2) and TRBJ2-3, with TRBD2 identical over 9 bases. Per the germline V gene, CDR1 is LGHDT and CDR2 is YNNKEL (reference sequence). The CDR3 is made up of 14 amino acids. The V and J ends lost 5 bases and 13 bases, in that order; junction bases with no gene match: 13.

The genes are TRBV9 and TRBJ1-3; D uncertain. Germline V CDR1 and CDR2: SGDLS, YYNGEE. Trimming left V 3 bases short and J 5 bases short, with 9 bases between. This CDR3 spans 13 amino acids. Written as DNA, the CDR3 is TGTGCCAGCAGCGCTGCCCCGAGAAACACCATATATTTT. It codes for CASSAAPRNTIYF.

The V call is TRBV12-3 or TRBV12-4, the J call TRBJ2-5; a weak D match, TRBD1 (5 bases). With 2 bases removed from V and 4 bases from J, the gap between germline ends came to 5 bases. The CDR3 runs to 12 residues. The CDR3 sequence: CASSLRGETQYF. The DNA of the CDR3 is TGTGCCAGCAGTTTAAGGGGAGAGACCCAGTACTTC.

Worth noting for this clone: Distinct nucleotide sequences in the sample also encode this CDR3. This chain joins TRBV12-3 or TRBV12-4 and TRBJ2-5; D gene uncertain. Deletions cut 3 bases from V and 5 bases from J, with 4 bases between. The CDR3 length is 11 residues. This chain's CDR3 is CASSFGETQYF. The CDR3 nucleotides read TGTGCCAGCAGTTTCGGTGAGACCCAGTACTTC.

The CDR3 bases are TGTGCCAGCAGCCCGACGCAGGTGATTAACACAGATACGCAGTATTTT. The encoded protein is CASSPTQVINTDTQYF. This rearrangement joins TRBV7-2 to TRBJ2-3; D is unresolved. Germline CDR1 is SGHTA and CDR2 is FQGNSA. V lost 5 bases and J 2 bases, leaving 17 bases between the germline ends. This CDR3 comprises 16 residues.